This entry is about one TCR beta chain. A mixed TRB-A/B primer pool amplified rearranged TRB by multiplex touch-down PCR. Each CDR3 protein gets one entry after TCRdb re-called the multiplex PCR reads with MiXCR. The sample records 2,100 or so distinct CDR3 sequences, less than 35% being singletons. TCR beta rearrangements were amplified from peripheral blood genomic DNA. This specimen comes from a study of T cell repertoires in aging, cancer and after chemotherapy. Looked up from germline, CDR1 is DFQATT and CDR2 is SNEGSKA (reference sequence). V was pared by 6 bases and J by 0 bases, with 6 bases of the junction left unmatched. The CDR3 runs to 14 residues.

The J gene is TRBJ2-3, the V gene TRBV20-1; 7 bases are a match to TRBD2. Material for sequencing was blood. The receptor was isolated from a human donor in good health. The CDR3 nucleotides read TGCAGTGCACCTGGACTAGTTAGCACAGATACGCAGTATTTT. It is translated as CSAPGLVSTDTQYF.